This is a list of T cell receptor beta chains from one sample in a study of T cells after yellow fever vaccination. TCRdb re-called the 5' RACE reads through MiXCR, storing one row per CDR3 protein. In the table there are 200,000 to 300,000 distinct CDR3 sequences, roughly 6.8% of which are singletons. The sequencing here drew on CD4+ T cells sorted from PBMCs, taken on the day of the yellow fever booster vaccination. The receptor set was obtained from a man aged 30 to 39 who received the YFV17D yellow fever vaccine. CDR3s include the opening cysteine and the closing phenylalanine or tryptophan. D genes are given only for firm matches. Some rows have no size entry. The others give once, few or many, or a class for an expanded clone.

size	length	V	J	D	DNA	CDR3
NA	16	TRBV20-1	TRBJ2-2	NA	TGCAGTGCTAGTGCTGTTGCGTTCCCTCACACCGGGGAGCTGTTTTTT	CSASAVAFPHTGELFF
few	12	TRBV30	TRBJ2-7	NA	TGTGCCTGGAGTAAAGAGTCCTACGAGCAGTACTTC	CAWSKESYEQYF
many	15	TRBV5-1	TRBJ2-5	TRBD1	TGCGCCAGCAGCACAACCGGACAGGAGCAAGAGACCCAGTACTTC	CASSTTGQEQETQYF
few	13	TRBV7-2	TRBJ2-3	NA	TGTGCCAGCAGCCTCCCCGGATGGAATACGCAGTATTTT	CASSLPGWNTQYF
NA	14	TRBV5-1	TRBJ1-3	NA	TGCGCCAGCAGCCCGGCGGAGGGAGGAAACACCATATATTTT	CASSPAEGGNTIYF
few	13	TRBV18	TRBJ1-1	NA	TGTGCCAGCTCCGGACTTTTGAACACTGAAGCTTTCTTT	CASSGLLNTEAFF
many	14	TRBV20-1	TRBJ2-7	TRBD2	TGCAGTGCTATGACTAGCGGCTTAACCTACGAGCAGTACTTC	CSAMTSGLTYEQYF
NA	12	TRBV14	TRBJ2-5	NA	TGTGCCAGCAGCCAAGGACAAGGGACTCAGTACTTC	CASSQGQGTQYF
few	14	TRBV5-1	TRBJ2-7	TRBD1	TGCGCCAGCCAACCCGGGACAGGGTATTTCGAGCAGTACTTC	CASQPGTGYFEQYF
many	13	TRBV7-2	TRBJ2-1	NA	TGTGCCAGCAGGTCCCCAATTTACAATGAGCAGTTCTTC	CASRSPIYNEQFF
NA	13	TRBV5-5	TRBJ2-7	NA	TGTGCCAGCAGCACCGGGGTGGGTAACGAGCAGTACTTC	CASSTGVGNEQYF
NA	13	TRBV7-8	TRBJ1-5	TRBD1	TGTGCCAGCAGCAAGGGACAGAATCAGCCCCAGCATTTT	CASSKGQNQPQHF
few	15	TRBV5-1	TRBJ2-7	NA	TGCGCCAGCAGCTTAACCGGGCTTACAGTGGACGAGCAGTACTTC	CASSLTGLTVDEQYF